A single TCR beta chain is shown here with its context. How the authors handled the data: Cell counts per sample came from amplifying reference gene primers. Clones were sequenced by immunoSEQ multiplex PCR, and TCRdb holds only the in-frame ones, with some missing. For V, J and clone size, that table is used; D and trimming come from the DNA. The repertoire consists of some 400,000 clones, with approximately 87% occurring once and the leading ten covering 1.3%. Enrollees, about 18 to 100 years old, lived in fewer than 25 US areas. Cohorts were assigned according to the clinical history that participants reported. The data derive from a study of blood T cell repertoires in COVID-19. Study-wide background: The United States, Italy and Spain were the sources of the acute and convalescent COVID-19 samples.

The CDR3 runs to 13 residues. V lost 0 bases and J lost 5, with 7 bases in between. The germline V gene has CDR1 LNHDA and CDR2 SQIVND (reference sequence). The sequenced sample consisted of PBMCs or T cells enriched from blood (not recorded which). The V gene is TRBV19, the J gene TRBJ2-5, with no clear D. The source is a man aged 25 to 40 who had recovered from COVID-19. The CDR3 region has the DNA TGTGCCAGTAGTATAGATCTCCGGGAGACCCAGTACTTC. This encodes CASSIDLRETQYF.